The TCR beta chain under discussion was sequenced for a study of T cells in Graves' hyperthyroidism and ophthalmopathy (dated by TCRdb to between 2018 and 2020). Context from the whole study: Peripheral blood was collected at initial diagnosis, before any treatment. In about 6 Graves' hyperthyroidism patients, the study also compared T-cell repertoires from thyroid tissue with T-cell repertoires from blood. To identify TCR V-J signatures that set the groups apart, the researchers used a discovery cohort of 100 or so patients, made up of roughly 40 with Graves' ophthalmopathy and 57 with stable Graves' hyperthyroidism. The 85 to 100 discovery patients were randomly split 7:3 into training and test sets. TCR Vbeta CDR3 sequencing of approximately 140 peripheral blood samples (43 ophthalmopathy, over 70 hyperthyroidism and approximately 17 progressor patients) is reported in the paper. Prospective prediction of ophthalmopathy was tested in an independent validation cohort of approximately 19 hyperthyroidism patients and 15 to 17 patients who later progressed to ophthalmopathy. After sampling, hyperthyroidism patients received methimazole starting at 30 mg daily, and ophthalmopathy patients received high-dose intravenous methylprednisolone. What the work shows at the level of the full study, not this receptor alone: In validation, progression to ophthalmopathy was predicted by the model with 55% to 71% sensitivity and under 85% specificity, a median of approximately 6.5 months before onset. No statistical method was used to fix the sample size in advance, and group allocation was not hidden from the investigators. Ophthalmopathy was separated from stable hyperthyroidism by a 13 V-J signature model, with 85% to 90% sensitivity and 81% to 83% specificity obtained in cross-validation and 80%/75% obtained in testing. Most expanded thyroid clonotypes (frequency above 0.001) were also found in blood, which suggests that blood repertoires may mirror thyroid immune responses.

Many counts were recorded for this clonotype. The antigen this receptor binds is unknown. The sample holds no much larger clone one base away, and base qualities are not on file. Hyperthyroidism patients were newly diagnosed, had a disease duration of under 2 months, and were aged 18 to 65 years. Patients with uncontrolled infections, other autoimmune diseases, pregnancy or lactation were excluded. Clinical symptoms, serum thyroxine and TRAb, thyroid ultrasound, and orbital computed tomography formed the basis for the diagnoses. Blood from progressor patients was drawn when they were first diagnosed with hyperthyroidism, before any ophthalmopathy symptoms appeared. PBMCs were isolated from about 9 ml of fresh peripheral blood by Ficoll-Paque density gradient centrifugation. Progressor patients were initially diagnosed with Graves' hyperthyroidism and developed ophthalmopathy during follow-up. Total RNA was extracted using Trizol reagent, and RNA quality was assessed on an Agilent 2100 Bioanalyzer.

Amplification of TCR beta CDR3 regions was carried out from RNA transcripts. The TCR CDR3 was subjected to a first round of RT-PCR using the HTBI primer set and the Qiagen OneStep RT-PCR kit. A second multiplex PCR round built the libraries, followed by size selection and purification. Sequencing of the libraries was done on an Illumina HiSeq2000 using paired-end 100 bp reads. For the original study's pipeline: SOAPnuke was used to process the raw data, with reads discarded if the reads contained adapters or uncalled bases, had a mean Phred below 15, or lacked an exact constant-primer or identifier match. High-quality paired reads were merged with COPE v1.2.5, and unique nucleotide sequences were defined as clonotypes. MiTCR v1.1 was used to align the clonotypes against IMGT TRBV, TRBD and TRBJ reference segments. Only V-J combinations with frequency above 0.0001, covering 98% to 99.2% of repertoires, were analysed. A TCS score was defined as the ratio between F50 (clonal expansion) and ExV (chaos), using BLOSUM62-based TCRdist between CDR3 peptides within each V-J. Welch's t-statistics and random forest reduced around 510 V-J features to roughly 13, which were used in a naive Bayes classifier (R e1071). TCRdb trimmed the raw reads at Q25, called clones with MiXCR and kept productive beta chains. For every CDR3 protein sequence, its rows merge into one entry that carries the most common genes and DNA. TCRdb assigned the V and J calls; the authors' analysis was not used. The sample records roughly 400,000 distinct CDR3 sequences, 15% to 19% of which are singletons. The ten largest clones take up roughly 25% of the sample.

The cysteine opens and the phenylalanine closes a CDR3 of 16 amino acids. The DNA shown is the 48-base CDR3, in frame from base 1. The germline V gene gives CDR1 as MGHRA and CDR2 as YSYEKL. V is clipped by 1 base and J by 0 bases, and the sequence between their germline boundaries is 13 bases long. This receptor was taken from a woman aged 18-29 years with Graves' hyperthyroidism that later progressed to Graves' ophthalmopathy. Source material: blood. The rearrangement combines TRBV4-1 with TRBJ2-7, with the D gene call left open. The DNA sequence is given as TGCGCCAGCAGCCAAGGCCCCCGACGGAGCTCCTACGAGCAGTACTTC. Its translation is CASSQGPRRSSYEQYF.